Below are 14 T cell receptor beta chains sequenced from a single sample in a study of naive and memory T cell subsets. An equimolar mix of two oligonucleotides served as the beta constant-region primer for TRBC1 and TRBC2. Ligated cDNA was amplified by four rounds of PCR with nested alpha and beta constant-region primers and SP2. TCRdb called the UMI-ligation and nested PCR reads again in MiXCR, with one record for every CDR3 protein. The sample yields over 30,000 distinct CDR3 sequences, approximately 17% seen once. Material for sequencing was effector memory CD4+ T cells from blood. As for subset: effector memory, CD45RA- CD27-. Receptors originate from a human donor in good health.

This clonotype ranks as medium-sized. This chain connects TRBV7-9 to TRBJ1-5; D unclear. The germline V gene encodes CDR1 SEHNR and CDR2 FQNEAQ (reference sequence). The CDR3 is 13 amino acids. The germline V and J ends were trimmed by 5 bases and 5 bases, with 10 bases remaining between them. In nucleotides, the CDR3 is TGTGCCAGCAGCGCACGGCGGGATCAGCCCCAGCATTTT. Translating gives CASSARRDQPQHF.

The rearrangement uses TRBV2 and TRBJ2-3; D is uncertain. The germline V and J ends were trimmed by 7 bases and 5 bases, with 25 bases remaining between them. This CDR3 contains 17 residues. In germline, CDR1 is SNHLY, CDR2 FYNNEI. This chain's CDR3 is CASKADLGLLLGDTQYF. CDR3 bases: TGTGCCAGCAAAGCAGACCTGGGATTATTGCTTGGAGATACGCAGTATTTT.

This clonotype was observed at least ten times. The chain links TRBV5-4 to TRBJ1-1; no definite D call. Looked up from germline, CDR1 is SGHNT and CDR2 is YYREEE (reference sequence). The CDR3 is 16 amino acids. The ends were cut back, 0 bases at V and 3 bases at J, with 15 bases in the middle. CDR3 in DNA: TGTGCCAGCAGCTTGGGGCTGGGGATCGTCGACACTGAAGCTTTCTTT. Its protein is CASSLGLGIVDTEAFF.

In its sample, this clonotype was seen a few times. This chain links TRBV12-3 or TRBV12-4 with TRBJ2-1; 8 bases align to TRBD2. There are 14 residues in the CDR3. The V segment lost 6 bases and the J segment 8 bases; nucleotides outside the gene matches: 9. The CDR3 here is CASSRTSIVYEQFF. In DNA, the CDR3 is TGTGCCAGCAGCCGGACTAGCATCGTGTATGAGCAGTTCTTC.

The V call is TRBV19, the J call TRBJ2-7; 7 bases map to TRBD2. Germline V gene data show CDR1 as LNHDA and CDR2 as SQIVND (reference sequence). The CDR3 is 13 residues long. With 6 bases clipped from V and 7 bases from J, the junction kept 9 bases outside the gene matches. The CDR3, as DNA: TGTGCCAGTAGCAACTTAGGAGCGGGGGAGCAGTACTTC. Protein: CASSNLGAGEQYF.

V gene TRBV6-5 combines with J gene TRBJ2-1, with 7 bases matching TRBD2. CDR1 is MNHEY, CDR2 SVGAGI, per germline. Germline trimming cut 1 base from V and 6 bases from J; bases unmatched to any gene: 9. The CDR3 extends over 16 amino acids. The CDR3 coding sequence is TGTGCCAGCAGTTACTTCAGGAGCGGGATCTTCAATGAGCAGTTCTTC. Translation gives CASSYFRSGIFNEQFF.

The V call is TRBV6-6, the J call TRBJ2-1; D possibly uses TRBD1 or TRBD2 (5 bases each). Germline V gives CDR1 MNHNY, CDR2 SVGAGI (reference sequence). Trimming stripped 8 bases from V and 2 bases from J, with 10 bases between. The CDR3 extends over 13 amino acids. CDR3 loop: CASEGSTYNEQFF. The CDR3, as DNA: TGTGCCAGCGAGGGGTCAACCTACAATGAGCAGTTCTTC.

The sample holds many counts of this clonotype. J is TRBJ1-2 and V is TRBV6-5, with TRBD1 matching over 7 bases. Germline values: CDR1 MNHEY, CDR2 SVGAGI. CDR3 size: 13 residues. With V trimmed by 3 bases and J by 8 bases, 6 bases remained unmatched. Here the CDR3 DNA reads TGTGCCAGCAGTTATGAGGGAGGGGGCGGCTACACCTTC. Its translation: CASSYEGGGGYTF.

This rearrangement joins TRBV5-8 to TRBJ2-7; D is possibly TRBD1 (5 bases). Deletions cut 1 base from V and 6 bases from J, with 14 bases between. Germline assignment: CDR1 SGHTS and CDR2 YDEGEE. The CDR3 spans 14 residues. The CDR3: CASSLSQGLGEQYF. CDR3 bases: TGTGCCAGCAGCTTGAGCCAGGGTCTTGGCGAGCAGTACTTC.

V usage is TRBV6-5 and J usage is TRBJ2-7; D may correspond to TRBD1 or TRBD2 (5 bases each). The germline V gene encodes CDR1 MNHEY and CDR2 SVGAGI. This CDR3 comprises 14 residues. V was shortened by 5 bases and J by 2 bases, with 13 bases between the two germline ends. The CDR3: CASSPTLGPYEQYF. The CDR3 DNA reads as TGTGCCAGCAGTCCTACCCTGGGACCCTACGAGCAGTACTTC.

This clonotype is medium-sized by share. The CDR3 spells CASTSLGGKGNYGYTF. CDR3 bases: TGTGCCAGCACCTCCTTGGGGGGTAAGGGGAACTATGGCTACACCTTC. The chain is built from TRBV28 and TRBJ1-2; perhaps TRBD1 as D (5 bases). The CDR3 consists of 16 residues. Germline values: CDR1 MDHEN, CDR2 SYDVKM. V lost 7 bases and J 2 bases, leaving 20 bases between the germline ends.

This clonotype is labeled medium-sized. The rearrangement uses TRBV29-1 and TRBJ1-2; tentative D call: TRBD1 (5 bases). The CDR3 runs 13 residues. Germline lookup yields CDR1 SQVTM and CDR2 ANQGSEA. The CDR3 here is CSILERQSYGYTF. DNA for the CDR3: TGCTCCATACTCGAGAGACAGAGCTATGGCTACACCTTC.

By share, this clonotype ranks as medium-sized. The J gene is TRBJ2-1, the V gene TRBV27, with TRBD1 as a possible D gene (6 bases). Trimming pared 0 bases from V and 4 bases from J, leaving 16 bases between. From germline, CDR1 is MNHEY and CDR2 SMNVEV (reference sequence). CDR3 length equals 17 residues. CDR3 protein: CASSLSSPRGRYNEQFF. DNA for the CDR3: TGTGCCAGCAGTTTATCATCACCCAGGGGACGGTACAATGAGCAGTTCTTC.

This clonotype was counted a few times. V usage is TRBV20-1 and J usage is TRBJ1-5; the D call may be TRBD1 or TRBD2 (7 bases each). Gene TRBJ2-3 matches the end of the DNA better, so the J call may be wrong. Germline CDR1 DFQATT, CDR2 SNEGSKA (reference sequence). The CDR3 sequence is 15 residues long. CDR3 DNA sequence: TGCAGTGCTAGAACAGGGGACTATAGCAATCAGCCCCAGTATTTT. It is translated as CSARTGDYSNQPQYF.